The clone carrying this T cell receptor beta chain was observed a handful of times. The target antigen is unknown. The sample comes from a study of beta chain features in type 1 diabetes. The CDR3 is 15 residues long. From germline, CDR1 is LGHNA and CDR2 YSLEER. Trimming shortened V by 4 bases and J by 4 bases, and 17 bases separated the two germline ends. Whole-study findings and limits: Across all four CD4+ subsets, people with type 1 diabetes showed modestly shorter TCRB CDR3s.

Sequencing targeted expressed TCRB transcripts, as all isolated RNA had been reverse transcribed. The repertoire was sequenced with immunoSEQ multiplex PCR; TCRdb's copy has only in-frame clones and lacks some. The sample contains about 650,000 clones, 9.5% to 15% of which appear only once. This clonotype was obtained from a man younger than 40 with type 1 diabetes. This sequence joins TRBV4-3 and TRBJ2-7; possibly TRBD1 for D (7 bases). The sample was naive CD4+ T cells from blood. The DNA of the CDR3 is TGCGCCAGCAGCCCCCATCTCAGGGGGAGGTACGAGCAGTACTTC. Its translation is CASSPHLRGRYEQYF.